This entry describes one T cell receptor beta chain. The source of the sample is a study of T cell changes during pregnancy in multiple sclerosis. Trimming stripped 5 bases from V and 6 bases from J, with 23 bases between. Germline V gives CDR1 SEHNR, CDR2 FQNEAQ (reference sequence). This CDR3 comprises 16 residues. Here immunoSEQ multiplex PCR was the method, and the copy in TCRdb shows in-frame clones only, minus some. In the table there are some 110,000 clones, around 90% of which are singletons. The V and J genes are TRBV7-9 and TRBJ2-7; D may be TRBD2 (6 bases). This sample comprised peripheral blood, obtained in the third trimester of pregnancy. This TCR came from a female donor with multiple sclerosis, enrolled in a pregnancy study. CDR3 residues: CASSPSTGLPKGEQYF. DNA for the CDR3: TGTGCCAGCAGCCCCTCTACGGGACTCCCCAAGGGCGAGCAGTACTTC.